These 21 T cell receptor beta chains were all obtained from the same sample, sequenced in a study of T cells in Graves' hyperthyroidism and ophthalmopathy. Amplified TCR beta CDR3 regions derived from RNA transcripts. The HTBI primer set served for first-round RT-PCR of the TCR CDR3. Using its own MiXCR run on the multiplex PCR reads, TCRdb lists one record per CDR3 protein. Of approximately 590,000 distinct CDR3 sequences listed, less than 20% are singletons. Source material: blood. These TCRs come from a woman younger than 45 with Graves' hyperthyroidism.

V usage is TRBV30 and J usage is TRBJ1-1; perhaps TRBD1 as D (5 bases). V was trimmed by 3 bases and J by 4 bases, leaving 12 bases between them. Per the germline V gene, CDR1 is GTSNPN and CDR2 is SVGIG (reference sequence). The CDR3 covers 13 residues. The CDR3 protein is CAWRARGGTEAFF. DNA for the CDR3: TGTGCCTGGAGGGCTCGCGGGGGCACTGAAGCTTTCTTT.

This clonotype was counted ten times or more. This sequence joins TRBV20-1 and TRBJ2-2; perhaps TRBD1 as D (5 bases). Trimming removed 2 bases at V and 7 bases at J, with 14 bases between. The germline V gene encodes CDR1 DFQATT and CDR2 SNEGSKA (reference sequence). The CDR3 has 14 amino acids. CDR3 DNA: TGCAGTGCTAGAACGGATGGGGCTGGCGGGGAGCTGTTTTTT. This gives the protein CSARTDGAGGELFF.

This clonotype has at least ten counts. The rearrangement uses TRBV30 and TRBJ1-5; D gene unclear. Deletions cut 5 bases from V and 2 bases from J, with 10 bases between. Per the germline V gene, CDR1 is GTSNPN and CDR2 is SVGIG (reference sequence). The CDR3 is 13 amino acids. CDR3 region: CAWAKEGNQPQHF. The CDR3 nucleotides are TGTGCCTGGGCCAAGGAGGGCAATCAGCCCCAGCATTTT.

Many counts were recorded for this clonotype. The chain carries TRBV5-8 and TRBJ2-5; a weak D match, TRBD2 (6 bases). The CDR3 length is 13 residues. From germline, CDR1 is SGHTS and CDR2 YDEGEE. With 6 bases removed from V and 0 bases from J, the gap between germline ends came to 9 bases. The CDR3 DNA reads as TGTGCCAGCATGCCTAGCGACCAAGAGACCCAGTACTTC. As protein: CASMPSDQETQYF.

A few counts support this clonotype. The rearrangement joins TRBV10-2 to TRBJ1-1; D remains ambiguous. The CDR3 has 11 residues. The germline V gene has CDR1 WSHSY and CDR2 SAAADI. The V end was cut by 3 bases, the J end by 9 bases, with 8 bases between. DNA for the CDR3: TGCGCCAGCAGTGACGATGTACAAGCTTTCTTT. It specifies CASSDDVQAFF.

Only a few counts were recorded for this clonotype. CDR3 amino acids: CASSYRIGTYGYTF. DNA for the CDR3: TGTGCCAGCAGTTACCGTATAGGGACCTATGGCTACACCTTC. V is TRBV6-2 or TRBV6-3 and J is TRBJ1-2; the D gene is possibly TRBD1 (5 bases). This CDR3 is built from 14 residues. Trimming removed 2 bases at V and 4 bases at J, with 11 bases between. Germline V gene data show CDR1 as MNHEY and CDR2 as SVGEGT.

This clonotype showed up just a few times. The chain recombines TRBV4-3 with TRBJ2-5, with 10 bases matching TRBD2. Trimming cost V 2 bases and J 5 bases; bases outside gene matches: 11. There are 17 residues in the CDR3. CDR1 LGHNA and CDR2 YSLEER come from the germline V gene. The CDR3 region is CASSQNLGTSAEETQYF. The CDR3 coding sequence is TGCGCCAGCAGCCAAAATCTTGGGACTAGCGCGGAGGAGACCCAGTACTTC.

The chain employs TRBV5-6 and TRBJ2-1; a possible D gene is TRBD2 (6 bases). The CDR3 loop spans 17 amino acids. Per the germline V gene, CDR1 is SGHDT and CDR2 is YYEEEE. V lost 1 base and J 0 bases, leaving 14 bases between the germline ends. The CDR3 loop is CASSLYSGRSSYNEQFF. The DNA for the CDR3 is TGTGCCAGCAGCTTGTATAGCGGAAGAAGCTCCTACAATGAGCAGTTCTTC.

This clonotype was seen repeatedly, ten times or more. The chain uses TRBV11-2 and TRBJ2-6; D is unclear. CDR3 length: 15 residues. V was pared by 0 bases and J by 1 base, with 4 bases between. CDR1 is SGHAT and CDR2 is FQNNGV in the germline V gene. The CDR3 DNA is TGTGCCAGCAGCTTAGATGCATCTGGGGCCAACGTCCTGACTTTC. As protein: CASSLDASGANVLTF.

This chain joins TRBV27 and TRBJ2-3, with 8 bases fitting TRBD2. The ends lost 3 bases at V and 14 bases at J; junction bases unmatched: 7. The CDR3 is 12 residues long. Per the germline V gene, CDR1 is MNHEY and CDR2 is SMNVEV (reference sequence). The CDR3 loop is CASSFTSGPLYF. The CDR3, as DNA: TGTGCCAGCAGTTTTACTAGCGGCCCATTGTATTTT.

This clonotype was recorded many times. The CDR3 sequence is CAWRYPGGTEAFF. The CDR3 nucleotides read TGTGCCTGGAGGTACCCGGGTGGCACTGAAGCTTTCTTT. This rearrangement joins TRBV30 to TRBJ1-1; D ambiguous. The V and J ends lost 3 bases and 4 bases respectively, with 12 bases between them. CDR3 size: 13 residues. Germline V gene sequence: CDR1 GTSNPN, CDR2 SVGIG (reference sequence).

This clonotype was observed at least ten times. The CDR3 loop is CAIQGASNQPQHF. The CDR3 DNA is TGTGCCATTCAGGGGGCTAGCAATCAGCCCCAGCATTTT. The rearrangement links TRBV10-3 to TRBJ1-5; 8 bases are shared with TRBD1. Germline CDR1 reads ENHRY; CDR2 reads SYGVKD. The CDR3 has 13 residues. The V and J ends lost 9 bases and 0 bases, in that order; junction bases with no gene match: 1.

This rearrangement joins TRBV20-1 to TRBJ2-7, with 7 bases fitting TRBD2. The CDR3 extends over 17 amino acids. Germline V gene data show CDR1 as DFQATT and CDR2 as SNEGSKA (reference sequence). Germline trimming cut 3 bases from V and 0 bases from J; bases unmatched to any gene: 14. The DNA of the CDR3 is TGCAGTGCTAGCGGGTCCTCGTGGGGGGGGGACTCCTACGAGCAGTACTTC. Amino acid sequence: CSASGSSWGGDSYEQYF.

This clonotype was picked up a small number of times. The chain is built from TRBV27 and TRBJ2-1, with 14 positions matching TRBD2. This CDR3 is built from 15 residues. Germline-derived CDR1 and CDR2 are MNHEY and SMNVEV (reference sequence). Unmatched junction bases numbered 6, after V lost 8 bases and J lost 6 bases. In DNA form, the CDR3 reads TGTGCCAGCGGGACCGGGACTAGCGGGAGCAATGAGCAGTTCTTC. Residues: CASGTGTSGSNEQFF.

This clonotype was seen a few times. The rearrangement joins TRBV4-1 to TRBJ2-1; TRBD2 might be the D (6 bases). There are 21 residues in the CDR3. Germline values: CDR1 MGHRA, CDR2 YSYEKL. The V gene lost 0 bases and the J gene lost 3 bases, with 27 bases spanning the gap. CDR3 region: CASSQEGLGREVVSYYNEQFF. The CDR3 region has the DNA TGCGCCAGCAGCCAAGAGGGCTTGGGCAGGGAGGTTGTCAGCTACTACAATGAGCAGTTCTTC.

V and J are TRBV6-1 and TRBJ1-2; D is perhaps TRBD1 (6 bases). Trimming removed 5 bases at V and 4 bases at J, with 11 bases between. The CDR3 contains 13 residues. The germline V gene encodes CDR1 MNHNS and CDR2 SASEGT. CDR3: CASSRDTSYGYTF. The DNA for the CDR3 is TGTGCCAGCAGTCGGGACACATCCTATGGCTACACCTTC.

The sample holds many counts of this clonotype. J is TRBJ2-2 and V is TRBV7-3; TRBD1 is a possible D gene (6 bases). This CDR3 has 15 residues. The germline gives CDR1 SGHTA, CDR2 FQGTGA. V was trimmed by 5 bases and J by 0 bases, leaving 10 bases between them. The CDR3 nucleotides are TGTGCCAGCAGCGCGGACAGAACGAACACCGGGGAGCTGTTTTTT. This translates into CASSADRTNTGELFF.

This clonotype was counted ten times or more. The rearrangement uses TRBV9 and TRBJ2-3; D possibly corresponds to TRBD2 (5 bases). V was shortened by 0 bases and J by 6 bases, with 20 bases between the two germline ends. Germline loops: CDR1 SGDLS, CDR2 YYNGEE. The CDR3 consists of 17 residues. The CDR3 sequence is CASSVVAGSAIMDTQYF. CDR3 bases: TGTGCCAGCAGCGTAGTCGCGGGCAGCGCCATAATGGATACGCAGTATTTT.

This clonotype was detected only a few times. The gene calls are TRBV10-1 and TRBJ2-1; D might be TRBD1 or TRBD2, each matching 5 bases. The CDR3 is 15 residues long. Per the germline V gene, CDR1 is WNHNN and CDR2 is SYGVQD (reference sequence). Trimming shortened V by 2 bases and J by 7 bases, and 15 bases separated the two germline ends. This CDR3 is CASSEVGTSLNEQFF. CDR3 nucleotide sequence: TGCGCCAGCAGTGAGGTAGGGACCAGTCTTAATGAGCAGTTCTTC.

This clonotype was seen ten or more times. This rearrangement joins TRBV9 to TRBJ1-1, with D possibly TRBD1 on 5 matching bases. Trimming removed 4 bases from V and 0 bases from J, with 13 bases in between. CDR1 SGDLS and CDR2 YYNGEE come from the germline V gene. The CDR3 loop spans 15 amino acids. The CDR3 DNA reads as TGTGCCAGCAGCCCCAGGGCCCCCATGAACACTGAAGCTTTCTTT. Translation gives CASSPRAPMNTEAFF.

This clonotype was seen ten or more times. The V and J genes are TRBV12-3 or TRBV12-4 and TRBJ2-3; TRBD2 matches 7 bases. The CDR3 contains 17 residues. The ends lost 6 bases at V and 5 bases at J; junction bases unmatched: 17. CDR3 loop: CASSQGPWARGGDTQYF. CDR3 bases: TGTGCCAGCAGCCAGGGACCGTGGGCTCGCGGGGGAGATACGCAGTATTTT.